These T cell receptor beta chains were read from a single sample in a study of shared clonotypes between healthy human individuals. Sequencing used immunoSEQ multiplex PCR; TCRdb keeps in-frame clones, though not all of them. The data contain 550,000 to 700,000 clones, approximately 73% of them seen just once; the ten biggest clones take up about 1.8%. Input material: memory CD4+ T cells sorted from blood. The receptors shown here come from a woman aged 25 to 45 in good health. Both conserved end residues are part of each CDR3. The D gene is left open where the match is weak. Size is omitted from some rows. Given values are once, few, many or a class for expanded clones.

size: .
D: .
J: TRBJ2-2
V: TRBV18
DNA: TGTGCCAGCTCACCAGGACAACTCGACACCGGGGAGCTGTTTTTT
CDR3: CASSPGQLDTGELFF

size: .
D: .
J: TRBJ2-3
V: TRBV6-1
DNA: TGTGCCGGTGGGACAGATACGCAGTATTTT
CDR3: CAGGTDTQYF

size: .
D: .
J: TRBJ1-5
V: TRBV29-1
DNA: TGCAGCGTTGACCTGGAGTGGACAGTCGGCAATCAGCCCCAGCATTTT
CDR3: CSVDLEWTVGNQPQHF

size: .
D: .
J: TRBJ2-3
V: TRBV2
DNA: TGTGCCAGCAGACAGACTACGAGCACAGATACGCAGTATTTT
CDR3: CASRQTTSTDTQYF

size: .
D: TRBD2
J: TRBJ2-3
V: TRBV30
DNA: TGTGCCTGGAGGGGACTAGCGGGACCTTTGGGTACGCAGTATTTT
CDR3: CAWRGLAGPLGTQYF

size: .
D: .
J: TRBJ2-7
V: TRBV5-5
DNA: TGTGCCAGCAGGGATGTAATTAGCGGTTCCTACGAGCAGTACTTC
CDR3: CASRDVISGSYEQYF

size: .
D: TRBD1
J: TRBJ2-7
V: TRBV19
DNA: TGTGCCAGTAGTATAGCGACAGGGACGGGAGAGCAGTACTTC
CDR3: CASSIATGTGEQYF

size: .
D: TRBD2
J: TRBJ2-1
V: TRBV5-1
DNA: TGCGCCAGCAGCTTGGATTCTAGCGGATACAATGAGCAGTTCTTC
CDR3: CASSLDSSGYNEQFF

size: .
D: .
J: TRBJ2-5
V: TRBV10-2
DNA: TGCGCCAGCAGTGAGCCCTTCGGAGGCCAAGAGACCCAGTACTTC
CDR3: CASSEPFGGQETQYF

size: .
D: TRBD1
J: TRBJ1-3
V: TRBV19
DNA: TGTGCCAGTTCCGGGACAGGGACTGGAAACACCATATATTTT
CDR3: CASSGTGTGNTIYF

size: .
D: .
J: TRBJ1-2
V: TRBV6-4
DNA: TGTGCCAGCAGTTCCATGGACACGGACGGGGGCTACACCTTC
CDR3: CASSSMDTDGGYTF

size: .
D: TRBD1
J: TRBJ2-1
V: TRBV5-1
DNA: TGCGCCAGCTCCGGGGACAGGGAGAGCAATGAGCAGTTCTTC
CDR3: CASSGDRESNEQFF

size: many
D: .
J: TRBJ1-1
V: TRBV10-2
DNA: TGCGCCAGCAGTGACCAACAGGGCCTTGAAGCTTTCTTT
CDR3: CASSDQQGLEAFF

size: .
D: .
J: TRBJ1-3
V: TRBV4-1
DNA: TGCGCCAGCAGCCAAGCCCCAATAAGCTCTGGAAACACCATATATTTT
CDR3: CASSQAPISSGNTIYF

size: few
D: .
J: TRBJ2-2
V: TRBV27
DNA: TGTGCCAGCAGACGAATGGGCGGTCGGGGAGCTGTTTTGGGCCTGTTTTTT
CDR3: CASRRMGGRGAVLGLFF

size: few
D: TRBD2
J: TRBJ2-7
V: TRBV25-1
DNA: TGTGCCAGCAGTGACGGGACTAGCGGTTCTTACGAGCAGTACTTC
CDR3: CASSDGTSGSYEQYF

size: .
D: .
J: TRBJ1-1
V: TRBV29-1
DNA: TGCAGCGGATGGGAGGGAATGAACACTGAAGCTTTCTTT
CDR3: CSGWEGMNTEAFF

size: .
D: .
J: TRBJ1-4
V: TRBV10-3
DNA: TGTGCCATCAGTGATGCGTCGTCGGGTCTTGGAAAACTGTTTTTT
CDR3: CAISDASSGLGKLFF

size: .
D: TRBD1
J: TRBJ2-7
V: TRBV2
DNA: TGTGCCAGCCGACAGGGCCCCTACGAGCAGTACTTC
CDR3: CASRQGPYEQYF

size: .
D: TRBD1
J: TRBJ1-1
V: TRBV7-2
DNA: TGTGCCAGCAGCAAAGAATGGACAGGAAACACTGAAGCTTTCTTT
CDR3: CASSKEWTGNTEAFF

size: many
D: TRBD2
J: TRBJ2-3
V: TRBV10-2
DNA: TGCGCCAGCAGTGAGGGAGGACTAGCGGGAGGGAGGACAGATACGCAGTATTTT
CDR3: CASSEGGLAGGRTDTQYF

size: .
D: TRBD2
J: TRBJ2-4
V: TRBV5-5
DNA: TGTGCCAGCAGCCGCGGGGGGCTAGCCAAAAACATTCAGTACTTC
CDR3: CASSRGGLAKNIQYF

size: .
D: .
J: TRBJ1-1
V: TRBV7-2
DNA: TGTGCCAGCGGCTGGACGATGAACACTGAAGCTTTCTTT
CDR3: CASGWTMNTEAFF

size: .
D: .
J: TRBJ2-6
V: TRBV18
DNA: TGTGCCAGCTCACCAGGGCAACCTGGGGCCAACGTCCTGACTTTC
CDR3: CASSPGQPGANVLTF

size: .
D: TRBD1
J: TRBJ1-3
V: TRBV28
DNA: TGTGCCAGCAGTTCCCCCAGGGGGCCCCACTCTGGAAACACCATATATTTT
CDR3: CASSSPRGPHSGNTIYF

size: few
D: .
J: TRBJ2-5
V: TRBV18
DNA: TGTGCCAGCGCCGAGGAGACCCAGTACTTC
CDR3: CASAEETQYF

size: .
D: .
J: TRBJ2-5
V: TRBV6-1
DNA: TGTGCCAGCAGCGATCAAGAAGCTCATGAGACCCAGTACTTC
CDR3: CASSDQEAHETQYF

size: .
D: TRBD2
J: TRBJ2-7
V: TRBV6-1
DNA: TGTGCCAGCAGTGAAGGGACTAGCGGGTCCTACGAGCAGTACTTC
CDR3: CASSEGTSGSYEQYF

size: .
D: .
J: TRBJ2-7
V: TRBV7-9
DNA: TGTGCCAGCAGCGCCCAGTACGAGCAGTACTTC
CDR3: CASSAQYEQYF

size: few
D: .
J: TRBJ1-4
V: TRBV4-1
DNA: TGCGCCAGCAGCCTACCACTGGGGGGGGCTGATGAAAAACTGTTTTTT
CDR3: CASSLPLGGADEKLFF

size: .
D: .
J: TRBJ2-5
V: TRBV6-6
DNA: TGTGCCAGCAGTCCCGAAGGGGGGACCCAGTACTTC
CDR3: CASSPEGGTQYF

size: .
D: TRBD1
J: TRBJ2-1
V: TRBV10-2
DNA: TGCGCCAGCAGGACGACAGGGGGCAATGAGCAGTTCTTC
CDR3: CASRTTGGNEQFF

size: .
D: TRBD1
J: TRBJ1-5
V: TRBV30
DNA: TGTGCCTGGAGTCCTGGGACAGGGGCTAACCAGCCCCAGCATTTT
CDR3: CAWSPGTGANQPQHF

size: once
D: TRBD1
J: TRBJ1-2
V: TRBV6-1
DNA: TGTGCGGCCGGAGGGACAGAATATGGCTACACCTTC
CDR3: CAAGGTEYGYTF

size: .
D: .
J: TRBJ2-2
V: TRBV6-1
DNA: TGTGCCAGCAGTGAGTCGCTTGGGGACGGGGAGCTGTTTTTT
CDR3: CASSESLGDGELFF

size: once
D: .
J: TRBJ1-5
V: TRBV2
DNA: TGTGCCAGCAGTGGCAGGGGCAATCAGCCCCAGCATTTT
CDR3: CASSGRGNQPQHF

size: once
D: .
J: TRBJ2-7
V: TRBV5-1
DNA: TGCGCCAGCAGCTTCACTACTAGCCCCGCCAACGAGCAGTACTTC
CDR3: CASSFTTSPANEQYF

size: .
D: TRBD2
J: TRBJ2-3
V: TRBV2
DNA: TGTGCCAGCAGTGGTCGCGGGAGTGCGACAGATACGCAGTATTTT
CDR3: CASSGRGSATDTQYF

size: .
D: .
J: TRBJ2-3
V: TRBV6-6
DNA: TGTGCCAGCAGTTTTCGGTATTCTAGCACAGATACGCAGTATTTT
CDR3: CASSFRYSSTDTQYF

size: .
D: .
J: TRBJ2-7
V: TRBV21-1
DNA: TGTGCCAGCAGCAAAAAGAATCTAGCGGGAGAAGTAATCTCGGGGGAGCAGTACTTC
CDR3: CASSKKNLAGEVISGEQYF

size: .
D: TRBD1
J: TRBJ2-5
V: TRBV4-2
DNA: TGTGCCAGCAGCCAAGAAGGGACAGGGAAAGAGACCCAGTACTTC
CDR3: CASSQEGTGKETQYF

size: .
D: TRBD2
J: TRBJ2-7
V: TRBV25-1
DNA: TGTGCCAGCAGTGCTAGCGGGAGTCTCTCCTACGAGCAGTACTTC
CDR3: CASSASGSLSYEQYF

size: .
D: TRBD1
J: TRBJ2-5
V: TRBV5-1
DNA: TGCGCCAGCAGCTTGGGGACAGGGGTCGGAGAGACCCAGTACTTC
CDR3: CASSLGTGVGETQYF

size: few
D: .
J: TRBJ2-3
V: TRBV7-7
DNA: TGTGCCAGCAGCTTGGCCGAGGCAGATACGCAGTATTTT
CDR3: CASSLAEADTQYF

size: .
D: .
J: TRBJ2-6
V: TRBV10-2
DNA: TGCGCCAGCAGAAAGGCTTCTGGGGCCAACGTCCTGACTTTC
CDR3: CASRKASGANVLTF

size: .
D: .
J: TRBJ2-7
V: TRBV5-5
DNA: TGTGCCAGCAGCTTGGGCCCTTGGTCACCGAAAAACGAGCAGTACTTC
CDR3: CASSLGPWSPKNEQYF

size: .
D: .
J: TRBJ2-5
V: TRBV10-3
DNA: TGTGCCATCAGTGATAGACAAGAGACCCAGTACTTC
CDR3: CAISDRQETQYF

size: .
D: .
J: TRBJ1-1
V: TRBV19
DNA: TGTGCCAGTAGTATTTTGATGAACACTGAAGCTTTCTTT
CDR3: CASSILMNTEAFF

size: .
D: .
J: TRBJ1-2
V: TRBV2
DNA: TGTGCCAGCAGAGGTAAACAGGGCTCTAACTATGGCTACACCTTC
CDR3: CASRGKQGSNYGYTF

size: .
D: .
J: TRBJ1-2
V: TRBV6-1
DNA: TGTGCCAGCAGTGAACCTTACAAGCTCTATGGCTACACCTTC
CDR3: CASSEPYKLYGYTF

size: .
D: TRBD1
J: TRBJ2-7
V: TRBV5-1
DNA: TGCGCCAGCAGCCGAGACAGGGGCTCCAACTACGAGCAGTACTTC
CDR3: CASSRDRGSNYEQYF

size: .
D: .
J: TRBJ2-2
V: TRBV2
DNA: TGTGCCAGCAGTGTGAGTAGCTCCACCTTTGGGACCGGGGAGCTGTTTTTT
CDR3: CASSVSSSTFGTGELFF

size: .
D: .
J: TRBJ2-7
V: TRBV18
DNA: TGTGCCAGCTCACCAGCACCAGGGCACGAGCAGTACTTC
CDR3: CASSPAPGHEQYF

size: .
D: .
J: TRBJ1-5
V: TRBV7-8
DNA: TGTGCCAGCAGCTTAGGGCGGGGCGGTCAGCCCCAGCATTTT
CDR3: CASSLGRGGQPQHF

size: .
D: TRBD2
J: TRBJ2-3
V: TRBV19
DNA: TGTGCCAGTAGGGTTAGCGGGAGGGCAGATACGCAGTATTTT
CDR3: CASRVSGRADTQYF

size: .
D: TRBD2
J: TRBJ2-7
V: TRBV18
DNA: TGTGCCAGCTCACCGCCGGGACTAGACGGCTACGAGCAGTACTTC
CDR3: CASSPPGLDGYEQYF

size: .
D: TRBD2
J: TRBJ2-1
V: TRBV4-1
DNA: TGCGCCAGCAGCCTAACCGGGGTGGCTAGCGGGAGCAATGAGCAGTTCTTC
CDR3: CASSLTGVASGSNEQFF

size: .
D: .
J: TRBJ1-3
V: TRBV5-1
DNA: TGCGCCAGCAGCTTATCCAGTTTTGCAGGGCCCTCTGGAAACACCATATATTTT
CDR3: CASSLSSFAGPSGNTIYF

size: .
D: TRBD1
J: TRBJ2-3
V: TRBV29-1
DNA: TGCAGCGTTGACGCAGGGGGCGGCTTGCTGCAGTATTTT
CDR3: CSVDAGGGLLQYF